Listed below are T cell receptor beta chains from one sample, sequenced in a study of patients and donors after allogeneic stem cell transplantation. TCRdb analysed the RT-PCR reads with MiXCR anew, one entry per CDR3 protein. The sample includes fewer than 250,000 distinct CDR3 sequences, roughly 14% of them seen just once. The sample comprised blood, either unsorted or a sorted T cell fraction (not recorded which). The receptors here all came from a human donor who was either an allogeneic HSCT recipient or a stem cell or donor lymphocyte infusion donor (not recorded which). It is not recorded whose cells these are; they may come from a transplant donor. CDR3s include the opening cysteine and the closing phenylalanine or tryptophan. A D gene is named only where the DNA matches it firmly. Size is omitted from some rows. Given values are once, few, many or a class for expanded clones.

TRBJ2-1 few TRBV19 - 15 TGTGCCAGTAGTTACTCGGGCAGAGGGTACAATGAGCAGTTCTTC CASSYSGRGYNEQFF
TRBJ1-1 few TRBV12-3/TRBV12-4 - 13 TGTGCCAGCAGTTTAACCGGGACATCTGGAGCTTTCTTT CASSLTGTSGAFF
TRBJ2-5 many TRBV3-1 - 16 TGTGCCAGCAGCCAAAGGTCGTCGGGCGTCCGTGAGACCCAGTACTTC CASSQRSSGVRETQYF
TRBJ2-3 few TRBV29-1 - 15 TGCAGCGCCCAACGGGCAGCCAGCCTCACAGATACGCAGTATTTT CSAQRAASLTDTQYF
TRBJ2-7 - TRBV20-1 - 13 TGCAGTGCTAGACGGGGTTTTAGTGCCGAGCAGTACTTC CSARRGFSAEQYF
TRBJ1-1 - TRBV29-1 TRBD1 14 TGCAGCGTTGAGGGACAGGGCACGAATGCTGAAGCTTTCTTT CSVEGQGTNAEAFF
TRBJ2-1 few TRBV6-5 - 15 TGTGCCAGCAGTTACTGGGGGAGGTCCAACAATGAGCAGTTCTTC CASSYWGRSNNEQFF
TRBJ2-1 many TRBV12-3/TRBV12-4 TRBD2 12 TGTGCCAGCAGCGGCGGGGGAAGGGAGCAGTTCTTC CASSGGGREQFF
TRBJ1-1 few TRBV7-2 - 13 TGTGCCAGCAACCTCCTCCAGAGCACTGAAGCTTTCTTT CASNLLQSTEAFF
TRBJ1-1 - TRBV21-1 - 13 TGTGCCAGCAGGTACGGGACAACTTTTGAAGCTTTCTTT CASRYGTTFEAFF
TRBJ1-4 - TRBV2 - 15 TGTGCCAGCAGCGGGAGAGGAACAGGGAACGAAAAACTGTTTTTT CASSGRGTGNEKLFF
TRBJ2-1 few TRBV24-1 - 15 TGTGCCACCAGTGATTCCCGCTTCTTGCCCAATGAGCAGTTCTTC CATSDSRFLPNEQFF
TRBJ2-1 - TRBV19 - 19 TGTGCCAGTAGTATTCAGTGGCAGGGGTCCCTCCTACTGTCCAATGAGCAGTTCTTC CASSIQWQGSLLLSNEQFF
TRBJ1-2 few TRBV7-3 TRBD1 16 TGTGCCAGCAGCTTATACCCCGGGACAGGATCGTATGGCTACACCTTC CASSLYPGTGSYGYTF
TRBJ1-5 few TRBV2 - 13 TGTGCCAGCAGAAGGGACAGCAATCAGCCCCAGCATTTT CASRRDSNQPQHF
TRBJ2-1 few TRBV7-9 - 14 TGTGCCAGCAGCTCCGACAGACTGTACAATGAGCAGTTCTTC CASSSDRLYNEQFF
TRBJ2-3 few TRBV30 TRBD1 15 TGTGCCTGGAGCGCTACAGGGGTCGGCACAGATACGCAGTATTTT CAWSATGVGTDTQYF
TRBJ2-5 many TRBV12-3/TRBV12-4 - 15 TGTGCCAGCAGTTTAGGGCGGAGTCCAGAAAAGACCCAGTACTTC CASSLGRSPEKTQYF
TRBJ1-2 - TRBV19 - 13 TGTGCCAGTAGAGGAACAGCCAACTATGGCTACACCTTC CASRGTANYGYTF
TRBJ2-5 few TRBV4-1 - 13 TGCGCCAGCAGCCAATTTACTCGGGAGACCCAGTACTTC CASSQFTRETQYF
TRBJ1-5 - TRBV6-1 TRBD1 17 TGTGCCAGCAGTGGTAATCGTAGGACAGGGTTGGGTCAGCCCCAGCATTTT CASSGNRRTGLGQPQHF
TRBJ1-6 - TRBV30 - 14 TGTGCCTGGGCCAAGGGGAACTATAATTCACCCCTCCACTTT CAWAKGNYNSPLHF
TRBJ2-7 few TRBV7-9 - 17 TGTGCCAGCAGCTACACTGAAATCGGGACATCAACCTACGAGCAGTACTTC CASSYTEIGTSTYEQYF
TRBJ2-5 few TRBV5-6 TRBD2 16 TGTGCCAGCAGCTTTCTCACTAGCGGGGTCCAAGAGACCCAGTACTTC CASSFLTSGVQETQYF
TRBJ1-4 many TRBV4-3 TRBD1 14 TGCGCCAGCGCACCGGGACAGCTTAATGAAAAACTGTTTTTT CASAPGQLNEKLFF
TRBJ1-1 - TRBV6-1 TRBD1 15 TGTGCCAGCAGTGCTACGGGACAGGGAGTCACTGAAGCTTTCTTT CASSATGQGVTEAFF
TRBJ1-4 - TRBV4-1 TRBD1 16 TGCGCCAGCAGCCAAAGGGGACAGGGGGTAATTGAAAAACTGTTTTTT CASSQRGQGVIEKLFF
TRBJ1-1 many TRBV5-6 TRBD1 16 TGTGCCAGCAGCTTGGCCCAGGGACAGGGTGTCACTGAAGCTTTCTTT CASSLAQGQGVTEAFF
TRBJ2-1 few TRBV12-3/TRBV12-4 TRBD2 16 TGTGCCAGCAGTCCCCCCCGCGGGGGGCCAGGCAATGAGCAGTTCTTC CASSPPRGGPGNEQFF
TRBJ2-7 few TRBV7-2 TRBD1 15 TGTGCCAGCAGCGTCGGGACAGGGAGCTATGCCGAGCAGTACTTC CASSVGTGSYAEQYF
TRBJ2-5 few TRBV28 TRBD2 14 TGTGCCAGCAGTGTTACGGCACCGGGGGGGACCCAGTACTTC CASSVTAPGGTQYF
TRBJ2-3 many TRBV5-1 TRBD2 16 TGCGCCAGCAGCAAGCCGGGACTACCTAGCACAGATACGCAGTATTTT CASSKPGLPSTDTQYF